These 4 T cell receptor beta chains originate from one sample sequenced in a study of blood T cell repertoires in COVID-19. Profiled with immunoSEQ multiplex PCR; TCRdb holds only in-frame clones, not every one. The sample includes 7,500 to 10,000 clones, roughly 79% of them seen just once. The source material was peripheral blood. Every receptor here comes from a human donor in a cohort sampled during active COVID-19.

This clone was observed a single time. The DNA of the CDR3 is TGTGCCAGCAGCTCGACAGGGGGCCGGGAAAAACTGTTTTTT. This translates into CASSSTGGREKLFF. V gene TRBV7-8 combines with J gene TRBJ1-4, with 10 bases aligning to TRBD1. Unmatched junction bases numbered 4, after V lost 4 bases and J lost 8 bases. The CDR3 loop spans 14 amino acids. Germline V gene data show CDR1 as SGHVS and CDR2 as FQNEAQ.

The V call is TRBV19, the J call TRBJ2-3; TRBD2 matches 11 bases. In germline, CDR1 is LNHDA, CDR2 SQIVND (reference sequence). The junction had 12 bases not matched to a gene; V was cut back by 4 bases and J by 0 bases. The CDR3 contains 19 residues. The CDR3 nucleotides read TGTGCCAGTAGTAGCACTAGCGGGGGACTCCTCTCTAGCACAGATACGCAGTATTTT. Translation gives CASSSTSGGLLSSTDTQYF.

This clone was observed once. V usage is TRBV13 and J usage is TRBJ1-2; TRBD1 might be the D (5 bases). CDR3 size: 14 residues. With 1 base removed from V and 6 bases from J, the gap between germline ends came to 12 bases. Per the germline V gene, CDR1 is PRHDT and CDR2 is FYEKMQ (reference sequence). The CDR3 DNA is TGTGCCAGCAGCTTAGAAGGACTAGGGGATGGCTACACCTTC. Translating it yields CASSLEGLGDGYTF.

The chain uses TRBV29-1 and TRBJ2-7; 8 bases agree with TRBD1. With 6 bases clipped from V and 1 base from J, the junction kept 11 bases outside the gene matches. CDR1 and CDR2 (germline): SQVTM, ANQGSEA. The CDR3 consists of 15 residues. For the CDR3, the DNA is TGCAGCGTCGTCCCTCGCGACAGGGGTTCCTACGAGCAGTACTTC. Encoded protein: CSVVPRDRGSYEQYF.